This TCR beta chain was recorded in a study of cytomegalovirus exposure and HLA in healthy donors. Both 60 Vbeta primers and 13 Jbeta primers went into the PCR. Assay used: immunoSEQ multiplex PCR; TCRdb lists only in-frame clones, some missing. The table records around 45,000 clones, less than 75% of them present only once. General study results and limits: Later on, an analysis showed TCR association rates differing by HLA locus, with DRB1 the most and HLA-C the fewest. In an earlier analysis, most TCR beta V segments were productive about 87% or about 30% of the time. Sequencing depth roughly uniform across donors was assumed in presence/absence analyses.

As concerns this clone: The antigen is not known.

The clonotype originates from a man aged 25-40 years in good health and CMV-seronegative. Sequenced input: PBMCs.

CDR3 nucleotide sequence: TGTGCCAGCAGTGAAGGCGGGATATCGGGGGGAGAGACCCAGTACTTC. Translation: CASSEGGISGGETQYF. The rearrangement links TRBV2 to TRBJ2-5; TRBD2 agrees at 7 bases. The CDR3 spans 16 residues. The J segment lost 4 bases and the V segment lost 1 base, leaving 9 bases of the junction unmatched. CDR1 is SNHLY and CDR2 is FYNNEI in the germline V gene.